The 13 T cell receptor beta chains in this list originate from one sample, sequenced in a study of identical twins. TCRdb redid the calling of the 5' RACE reads with MiXCR, one entry per CDR3 protein. The table includes 450,000 or so distinct CDR3 sequences, more than 13% detected once. These data also formed part of another study, on yellow fever vaccine responses in identical twins.

Sequenced material: CD4+ T cells sorted from blood. The source of these receptors is a young woman in good health.

Remarks on this clonotype: This may be a read error, as it is one base from a much larger clone. This rearrangement joins TRBV7-2 to TRBJ2-5; 10 bases match TRBD1. The CDR3 is 15 amino acids. Germline assignment: CDR1 SGHTA and CDR2 FQGNSA. With V trimmed by 2 bases and J by 5 bases, 5 bases remained unmatched. Here the CDR3 reads CTSSLRTGGRETQYF. CDR3 nucleotide sequence: TGTACCAGCAGCTTAAGGACAGGGGGTAGGGAGACCCAGTACTTC. The full variable domain, in which reference TRBV7-2 and TRBJ2-5 provide the parts outside the CDR3, is GAGVSQSPSNKVTEKGKDVELRCDPISGHTALYWYRQSLGQGLEFLIYFQGNSAPDKSGLPSDRFSAERTGGSVSTLTIQRTQQEDSAVYLCTSSLRTGGRETQYFGPGTRLLVL.

The genes are TRBV5-1 and TRBJ1-1; D is perhaps TRBD1 (5 bases). Trimming shortened V by 1 base and J by 6 bases, and 19 bases separated the two germline ends. This CDR3 is 16 amino acids long. Germline-derived CDR1 and CDR2 are SGHRS and YFSETQ. CDR3 loop: CASSLTSGRMRSEAFF. The CDR3 DNA reads as TGCGCCAGCAGCTTGACGTCAGGGAGAATGCGGTCTGAAGCTTTCTTT.

This clonotype was detected only a few times. The chain is built from TRBV29-1 and TRBJ2-1, with 9 bases lining up with TRBD2. Losses at the gene ends were 8 bases for V and 1 base for J; bases not matched to a gene: 18. Germline lookup yields CDR1 SQVTM and CDR2 ANQGSEA. CDR3 size: 18 residues. In nucleotides, the CDR3 is TGCAGCTCTTCGGTTCTAGCGGGATCCATTCTTTCCTACAATGAGCAGTTCTTC. This sequence encodes CSSSVLAGSILSYNEQFF.

This clonotype was picked up a small number of times. The rearrangement uses TRBV12-3 or TRBV12-4 and TRBJ2-1, with 7 bases aligning to TRBD2. J lost 8 bases, V lost 0 bases, and 4 bases had no gene match. The CDR3 has 14 amino acids. CDR3 residues: CASSLAGGHHEQFF. Written as DNA, the CDR3 is TGTGCCAGCAGTTTAGCGGGAGGGCATCATGAGCAGTTCTTC.

This clonotype was seen a handful of times. This chain links TRBV11-1 with TRBJ2-1, with D perhaps matching TRBD1 or TRBD2 (5 bases each). V dropped 0 bases and J dropped 12 bases, with 12 bases sitting between them. CDR1 and CDR2 from the germline V gene are SGHAT and FQDESV (reference sequence). This CDR3 region has 13 residues. Here the CDR3 DNA reads TGTGCCAGCAGCTTAGCGGGGGTAGAACGGCAGTTCTTC. It specifies CASSLAGVERQFF. Based on the CDR3 plus reference TRBV11-1 and TRBJ2-1, the full variable domain is EAEVAQSPRYKITEKSQAVAFWCDPISGHATLYWYRQILGQGPELLVQFQDESVVDDSQLPKDRFSAERLKGVDSTLKIQPAELGDSAMYLCASSLAGVERQFFGPGTRLTVL.

The V gene is TRBV7-2, the J gene TRBJ2-7, with 8 bases aligning to TRBD1. Germline V gene data show CDR1 as SGHTA and CDR2 as FQGNSA. The CDR3 consists of 14 residues. The junction had 5 bases not matched to a gene; V was cut back by 3 bases and J by 4 bases. As DNA, the CDR3 is TGTGCCAGCAGCTTCCCGGACAGGGTTTACGAGCAGTACTTC. Its translation is CASSFPDRVYEQYF.

The gene calls are TRBV4-1 and TRBJ2-1; 8 bases agree with TRBD2. V lost 4 bases to trimming and J lost 6 bases; unmatched junction nucleotides: 11. Per the germline V gene, CDR1 is MGHRA and CDR2 is YSYEKL. The CDR3 totals 16 residues. The DNA of the CDR3 is TGCGCCAGCAGCCGTTCCGGGACTAGGTCGTCCAATGAGCAGTTCTTC. Its protein is CASSRSGTRSSNEQFF.

The gene calls are TRBV28 and TRBJ1-1; D is uncertain. CDR3 length equals 11 residues. The germline CDR1 and CDR2 sequences are MDHEN and SYDVKM. The ends were cut back, 8 bases at V and 3 bases at J, with 7 bases in the middle. The CDR3 DNA reads as TGTGCCAGCTACCGGGACACTGAAGCTTTCTTT. Its protein product is CASYRDTEAFF.

This chain uses TRBV7-9 with TRBJ2-7; 9 bases fit TRBD1. This CDR3 has 15 residues. V lost 5 bases, J lost 6 bases, and 11 bases stayed unmatched. Germline V CDR1 and CDR2: SEHNR, FQNEAQ (reference sequence). The CDR3 coding sequence is TGTGCCAGCAGCCCGCGAGGGACAGGGAAAGGCGAGCAGTACTTC. Amino acid sequence: CASSPRGTGKGEQYF.

This clonotype has just a few counts. The chain carries TRBV20-1 and TRBJ2-5, with 7 positions matching TRBD2. The germline V gene has CDR1 DFQATT and CDR2 SNEGSKA (reference sequence). Unmatched junction bases numbered 6, after V lost 4 bases and J lost 1 base. The CDR3 is 14 amino acids. CDR3 region: CSANVRGVQETQYF. CDR3 DNA sequence: TGCAGTGCTAACGTCCGGGGGGTCCAAGAGACCCAGTACTTC.

There are a few counts of this clonotype. V usage is TRBV20-1 and J usage is TRBJ2-5; unclear D gene. V was shortened by 6 bases and J by 3 bases, with 14 bases between the two germline ends. The germline V gene encodes CDR1 DFQATT and CDR2 SNEGSKA (reference sequence). The CDR3 is made up of 13 amino acids. CDR3 region: CSATTLWEETQYF. CDR3 nucleotide sequence: TGCAGTGCCACGACCTTATGGGAAGAGACCCAGTACTTC.

This clonotype occurred a few times. This chain links TRBV12-5 with TRBJ2-3, with D uncertain. From germline, CDR1 is LGHNT and CDR2 FRNRAP. V was cut by 2 bases and J by 2 bases, with 5 bases left in between. This CDR3 contains 13 residues. This chain's CDR3 is CASGLMFTDTQYF. The CDR3 DNA reads as TGTGCTAGTGGTTTGATGTTCACAGATACGCAGTATTTT.

The chain carries TRBV7-9 and TRBJ1-2; 8 bases align to TRBD1. Trimming cost V 5 bases and J 0 bases; bases outside gene matches: 2. Germline CDR1 and CDR2: SEHNR and FQNEAQ (reference sequence). The CDR3 has 14 residues. This CDR3 reads CASSQGASNYGYTF. CDR3 sequence (DNA): TGTGCCAGCAGCCAGGGGGCTTCTAACTATGGCTACACCTTC.